The 30 T cell receptor beta chains given below trace back to one sample, sequenced in a study of T cells in localized non-small cell lung cancer. Clones were read by immunoSEQ multiplex PCR, and TCRdb kept only the in-frame ones, dropping some. The profile shows about 27,000 clones, approximately 90% of them singletons. Material: peripheral blood, obtained before any cancer treatment. The receptor set was obtained from a female donor over 55 with stage II squamous cell lung carcinoma.

This clone is a singleton in its sample. This chain connects TRBV7-9 to TRBJ1-1; 10 bases are a match to TRBD1. The V gene end was trimmed by 1 base and the J gene end by 5 bases; junction bases not matched to a gene: 4. Germline V gene data show CDR1 as SEHNR and CDR2 as FQNEAQ (reference sequence). The CDR3 runs 15 residues. CDR3 protein: CASSLGDRGGTEAFF. The DNA of the CDR3 is TGTGCCAGCAGCTTAGGGGACAGGGGTGGGACTGAAGCTTTCTTT. The variable domain in full, with the rest retrieved from reference TRBV7-9 and TRBJ1-1, is DTGVSQNPRHKITKRGQNVTFRCDPISEHNRLYWYRQTLGQGPEFLTYFQNEAQLEKSRLLSDRFSAERPKGSFSTLEIQRTEQGDSAMYLCASSLGDRGGTEAFFGQGTRLTVV.

The chain employs TRBV5-1 and TRBJ1-1; TRBD1 matches at 10 bases. The CDR3 totals 16 residues. V shed 4 bases, J shed 4 bases, and the junction held 10 bases outside the gene matches. CDR1 and CDR2 (germline): SGHRS, YFSETQ. CDR3 residues: CASSPGTGVLGTEAFF. DNA for the CDR3: TGCGCCAGCAGCCCCGGGACAGGGGTTCTCGGCACTGAAGCTTTCTTT.

The rearrangement links TRBV30 to TRBJ1-1; maybe TRBD1 (5 bases). The V gene's germline CDR1 is GTSNPN and CDR2 SVGIG (reference sequence). CDR3 length: 16 residues. The V and J ends lost 3 bases and 3 bases respectively, with 20 bases between them. The CDR3 DNA reads as TGTGCCTGGAGCCCGGGGCGGGTGGGGGTTGACACTGAAGCTTTCTTT. Translating gives CAWSPGRVGVDTEAFF.

The gene calls are TRBV28 and TRBJ2-7, with a weak D call TRBD1 (6 bases). CDR1 MDHEN and CDR2 SYDVKM come from the germline V gene. With 6 bases removed from V and 7 bases from J, the gap between germline ends came to 19 bases. The length of the CDR3 is 14 residues. The CDR3 reads CASRSTPGDFEQYF. CDR3 coding DNA: TGTGCCAGCAGATCAACTCCAGGGGATTTTGAGCAGTACTTC. The full variable domain, with the rest looked up from reference TRBV28 and TRBJ2-7, is DVKVTQSSRYLVKRTGEKVFLECVQDMDHENMFWYRQDPGLGLRLIYFSYDVKMKEKGDIPEGYSVSREKKERFSLILESASTNQTSMYLCASRSTPGDFEQYFGPGTRLTVT.

The chain has TRBV11-2 and TRBJ2-2, with 8 bases matching TRBD2. The CDR3 runs to 15 residues. J lost 4 bases, V lost 5 bases, and 6 bases had no gene match. Germline V gene lookup returns CDR1 SGHAT and CDR2 FQNNGV. The CDR3, as DNA: TGTGCCAGCAGCAGGGCCGGGGGGGGCACCGGGGAGCTGTTTTTT. Amino acids: CASSRAGGGTGELFF.

This chain uses TRBV9 with TRBJ2-2, with 8 nucleotides matching TRBD1. V lost 1 base and J lost 3; bases outside the gene matches: 8. Germline assignment: CDR1 SGDLS and CDR2 YYNGEE. The CDR3 runs 17 residues. The CDR3 region has the DNA TGTGCCAGCAGCGTAAACCGTCGACAGGGGCACACCGGGGAGCTGTTTTTT. This translates into CASSVNRRQGHTGELFF.

The chain employs TRBV19 and TRBJ1-3, with D hard to call. V lost 3 bases and J 3 bases, leaving 6 bases between the germline ends. Germline V gene lookup returns CDR1 LNHDA and CDR2 SQIVND (reference sequence). The CDR3 totals 13 residues. The CDR3 sequence: CASSIMFGNTIYF. Written as DNA, the CDR3 is TGTGCCAGTAGTATTATGTTTGGAAACACCATATATTTT.

The CDR3 is CAWSREPEVSGNTIYF. The DNA of the CDR3 is TGTGCCTGGAGTCGAGAGCCAGAAGTCTCTGGAAACACCATATATTTT. V and J are TRBV30 and TRBJ1-3; unclear D gene. V was clipped by 2 bases and J by 0 bases, with 14 bases between them. CDR1 GTSNPN and CDR2 SVGIG come from the germline V gene (reference sequence). This CDR3 is 16 amino acids long.

The genes are TRBV27 and TRBJ2-3; a weak D match, TRBD2 (5 bases). The CDR3 loop spans 14 amino acids. CDR1 and CDR2 from the germline V gene are MNHEY and SMNVEV (reference sequence). V lost 8 bases, J lost 2 bases, and 14 bases lay in between. CDR3 sequence reads: CASRSGFNTDTQYF. DNA of the CDR3: TGTGCCAGCCGGAGCGGATTTAACACAGATACGCAGTATTTT.

The V and J genes are TRBV7-7 and TRBJ2-5, with 10 bases aligning to TRBD2. V gave up 8 bases and J gave up 1 base; unmatched junction bases: 1. The CDR3 runs to 13 residues. Germline CDR1 is SSHAT and CDR2 is FNYEAQ (reference sequence). CDR3 protein: CASGTSAQETQYF. DNA of the CDR3: TGTGCCAGCGGGACTAGCGCCCAAGAGACCCAGTACTTC. Variable domain in full (rest from reference TRBV7-7 and TRBJ2-5): GAGVSQSPRYKVTKRGQDVTLRCDPISSHATLYWYQQALGQGPEFLTYFNYEAQPDKSGLPSDRFSAERPEGSISTLTIQRTEQRDSAMYRCASGTSAQETQYFGPGTRLLVL.

This chain connects TRBV28 to TRBJ2-5; 13 positions match TRBD2. CDR3 length: 16 residues. Germline CDR1 and CDR2: MDHEN and SYDVKM. After removal of 3 bases from V and 6 bases from J, the junction contained 7 bases not matched to a gene. The CDR3 DNA is TGTGCCAGCAGTTTGACTAGCGGGGGGCGTGGGAAGACCCAGTACTTC. Translation: CASSLTSGGRGKTQYF.

The V call is TRBV18, the J call TRBJ1-1, with a weak D call TRBD1 (5 bases). Germline lookup yields CDR1 KGHSH and CDR2 LQKENI. CDR3 length equals 14 residues. Trimming took 3 bases from V and 1 from J, leaving 9 bases between them. The CDR3: CASSPGLSNTEAFF. In DNA form, the CDR3 reads TGTGCCAGCTCACCGGGACTTTCGAACACTGAAGCTTTCTTT. Filled out from reference TRBV18 and TRBJ1-1, the complete variable domain reads NAGVMQNPRHLVRRRGQEARLRCSPMKGHSHVYWYRQLPEEGLKFMVYLQKENIIDESGMPKERFSAEFPKEGPSILRIQQVVRGDSAAYFCASSPGLSNTEAFFGQGTRLTVV.

The genes are TRBV30 and TRBJ2-7; TRBD2 matches at 9 bases. Germline loops: CDR1 GTSNPN, CDR2 SVGIG (reference sequence). This CDR3 is built from 14 residues. V trimming: 4 bases; J trimming: 5 bases; junction bases outside the gene matches: 9. The CDR3 sequence: CAWTSGTSFHEQYF. In DNA, the CDR3 is TGTGCCTGGACCTCCGGGACTAGCTTCCACGAGCAGTACTTC.

CDR3 nucleotides: TGTGCCAGTAGAGGGGAGGGGGCAACAGATACGCAGTATTTT. Translation gives CASRGEGATDTQYF. The chain recombines TRBV19 with TRBJ2-3; the D call may be TRBD1 or TRBD2 (7 bases each). V was shortened by 6 bases and J by 3 bases, with 13 bases between the two germline ends. Germline V gene data show CDR1 as LNHDA and CDR2 as SQIVND (reference sequence). The CDR3 totals 14 residues. Full variable domain (missing parts from reference TRBV19 and TRBJ2-3): DGGITQSPKYLFRKEGQNVTLSCEQNLNHDAMYWYRQDPGQGLRLIYYSQIVNDFQKGDIAEGYSVSREKKESFPLTVTSAQKNPTAFYLCASRGEGATDTQYFGPGTRLTVL.

V is TRBV1 and J is TRBJ1-2. TRBV1 is recorded as a pseudogene. The CDR3 is made up of 12 amino acids. CDR3: CTSSQVLKVDTF. CDR3 DNA sequence: TGCACCAGCAGCCAAGTCCTTAAGGTGGACACCTTC.

V and J are TRBV7-2 and TRBJ1-2, with D perhaps matching TRBD1 (6 bases). V was cut by 6 bases and J by 1 base, with 12 bases left in between. CDR1 and CDR2 (germline): SGHTA, FQGNSA. This CDR3 comprises 14 residues. CDR3 bases: TGTGCCAGCAGTCGACAGGCTGATAACTATGGCTACACCTTC. Protein: CASSRQADNYGYTF.

This clone came up a few times. The gene calls are TRBV18 and TRBJ2-7; TRBD2 aligns across 9 bases. CDR1 is KGHSH, CDR2 LQKENI, per germline. This CDR3 comprises 16 residues. V was clipped by 4 bases and J by 2 bases; unmatched bases: 9. This CDR3 reads CASSLPSSGGTYEQYF. Written as DNA, the CDR3 is TGTGCCAGCTCACTGCCCAGTAGCGGGGGAACCTACGAGCAGTACTTC.

The rearrangement links TRBV19 to TRBJ1-2; 7 positions agree with TRBD1. J gave up 6 bases and V 5 bases, and 3 bases lay outside the gene matches. Germline CDR1 reads LNHDA; CDR2 reads SQIVND (reference sequence). The CDR3 spans 12 residues. CDR3: CASSLQGDGYTF. Written as DNA, the CDR3 is TGTGCCAGTAGTCTCCAGGGGGATGGCTACACCTTC.

In its sample, this clone was seen once. The chain has TRBV6-1 and TRBJ2-1, with a possible D match to TRBD2 (6 bases). CDR1 is MNHNS, CDR2 SASEGT, per germline. The V gene lost 1 base and the J gene lost 6 bases, with 10 bases spanning the gap. The CDR3 is 14 residues long. CDR3 residues: CASSEGGVLNEQFF. DNA of the CDR3: TGTGCCAGCAGTGAAGGGGGGGTGCTCAATGAGCAGTTCTTC.

The rearrangement uses TRBV11-3 and TRBJ2-5; TRBD1 matches 7 bases. Germline assignment: CDR1 SGHNT and CDR2 YENEEA. This CDR3 contains 13 residues. The trim removed 5 bases at V and 5 bases at J, leaving 5 bases unmatched. This chain's CDR3 is CASSQTGSETQYF. In DNA form, the CDR3 reads TGTGCCAGCAGCCAGACAGGGTCGGAGACCCAGTACTTC.

CDR3 amino acids: CASSLRGEDGYTF. In DNA, the CDR3 is TGTGCCAGCAGCTTAAGGGGAGAGGATGGCTACACCTTC. This chain uses TRBV5-6 with TRBJ1-2, with a tentative D call TRBD1 (5 bases). Germline V lookup: CDR1 SGHDT, CDR2 YYEEEE. The CDR3 contains 13 residues. Trimming cost V 2 bases and J 6 bases, with 11 bases left between them.

In its sample, this clone was seen once. The rearrangement links TRBV7-8 to TRBJ1-4; 8 bases fit TRBD1. Germline V lookup: CDR1 SGHVS, CDR2 FQNEAQ. The CDR3 is made up of 14 amino acids. V lost 5 bases, J lost 7 bases, and 6 bases stayed unmatched. In nucleotides, the CDR3 is TGTGCCAGCAGCCGCGACAGGGGCGGTGAAAAACTGTTTTTT. The encoded protein is CASSRDRGGEKLFF.

The genes are TRBV5-4 and TRBJ2-2; 7 bases agree with TRBD2. The V segment lost 0 bases and the J segment 1 base; nucleotides outside the gene matches: 3. This CDR3 is 16 amino acids long. The germline CDR1 and CDR2 sequences are SGHNT and YYREEE (reference sequence). The CDR3 DNA reads TGTGCCAGCAGCTTGGCGGCGGGAGTGAACACCGGGGAGCTGTTTTTT. Residues: CASSLAAGVNTGELFF.

This chain connects TRBV5-5 to TRBJ1-5; no clear D. CDR1 is SGHKS, CDR2 YYEKEE, per germline (reference sequence). V was cut by 1 base and J by 1 base, with 9 bases left in between. This CDR3 has 15 amino acids. The CDR3 protein is CASSLRFDSNQPQHF. CDR3 DNA: TGTGCCAGCAGCTTGAGGTTTGACAGCAATCAGCCCCAGCATTTT.

CDR3 loop: CASSQSGRDNEQFF. As DNA, the CDR3 is TGTGCCAGCAGTCAAAGCGGGAGGGACAATGAGCAGTTCTTC. This chain connects TRBV7-6 to TRBJ2-1; 10 nucleotides line up with TRBD2. Germline trimming cut 6 bases from V and 5 bases from J; bases unmatched to any gene: 4. The CDR3 is 14 residues long. Germline CDR1 and CDR2: SGHVS and FNYEAQ. The full variable domain, rest sourced from reference TRBV7-6 and TRBJ2-1, is GAGVSQSPRYKVTKRGQDVALRCDPISGHVSLYWYRQALGQGPEFLTYFNYEAQQDKSGLPNDRFSAERPEGSISTLTIQRTEQRDSAMYRCASSQSGRDNEQFFGPGTRLTVL.

This chain links TRBV6-5 with TRBJ2-7, with TRBD2 matching 7 bases. Germline loops: CDR1 MNHEY, CDR2 SVGAGI. The junction had 8 bases not matched to a gene; V was cut back by 6 bases and J by 3 bases. The CDR3 covers 14 residues. The CDR3 region has the DNA TGTGCCAGCAGCCGTACTAGCGTTCTCTACGAGCAGTACTTC. This encodes CASSRTSVLYEQYF.

The rearrangement joins TRBV19 to TRBJ1-2; D is ambiguous. Trimming left V 5 bases short and J 4 bases short, with 11 bases between. CDR1 and CDR2 from the germline V gene are LNHDA and SQIVND (reference sequence). The length of the CDR3 is 13 residues. CDR3 amino acids: CASSFREGYGYTF. DNA of the CDR3: TGTGCCAGTAGTTTCCGGGAGGGCTATGGCTACACCTTC.

This clone was detected a few times. V gene TRBV30 combines with J gene TRBJ1-4; D unresolved. CDR1 and CDR2 from the germline V gene are GTSNPN and SVGIG (reference sequence). The CDR3 sequence is 13 residues long. V gave up 6 bases and J gave up 7 bases, with 15 bases separating them. As DNA, the CDR3 is TGTGCCTGTAAAGCGGGGAAGGGTGAAAAACTGTTTTTT. This codes for CACKAGKGEKLFF.

The chain links TRBV27 to TRBJ2-7; no clear D gene. This CDR3 region has 14 residues. V lost 2 bases, J lost 2 bases, and 10 bases lay in between. The germline CDR1 and CDR2 sequences are MNHEY and SMNVEV (reference sequence). The CDR3 sequence is CASSLKPSTYEQYF. The CDR3 DNA sequence: TGTGCCAGCAGTTTAAAACCTTCGACCTACGAGCAGTACTTC.

The chain has TRBV6-1 and TRBJ1-5; the match to TRBD1 covers 7 bases. With 4 bases clipped from V and 0 bases from J, the junction kept 9 bases outside the gene matches. The germline V gene encodes CDR1 MNHNS and CDR2 SASEGT. The CDR3 is 17 amino acids. CDR3 residues: CASSGPGQPNSNQPQHF. DNA for the CDR3: TGTGCCAGCAGTGGACCGGGACAGCCGAATAGCAATCAGCCCCAGCATTTT.